The clone carrying this T cell receptor beta chain was seen a few times. The antigen is undetermined. Generated by immunoSEQ multiplex PCR, the TCRdb table keeps only in-frame clones and is missing some. Among 2,500 to 3,500 clones listed, 77% were seen once. The data derive from a study of chemoradiotherapy in HPV16-positive cancers. Looking at the study overall: Two HPV16-positive patients' cells yielded candidate HPV-specific clones and common motifs. Findings of the study overall: The functional HPV-specific definition rests on just two HPV16-positive patients.

V was shortened by 0 bases and J by 0 bases, with 6 bases between the two germline ends. Germline CDR1 is LGHNA and CDR2 is YNFKEQ. This CDR3 spans 15 amino acids. V gene TRBV4-2 combines with J gene TRBJ2-1; possible D gene TRBD1, 6 bases. Sequenced material: tumor tissue, taken from a patient who underwent chemoradiotherapy. The clonotype was recovered from a human donor with HPV-associated anogenital cancer. The DNA of the CDR3 is TGTGCCAGCAGCCAAGAACAGGGCTCCTACAATGAGCAGTTCTTC. Its protein is CASSQEQGSYNEQFF.